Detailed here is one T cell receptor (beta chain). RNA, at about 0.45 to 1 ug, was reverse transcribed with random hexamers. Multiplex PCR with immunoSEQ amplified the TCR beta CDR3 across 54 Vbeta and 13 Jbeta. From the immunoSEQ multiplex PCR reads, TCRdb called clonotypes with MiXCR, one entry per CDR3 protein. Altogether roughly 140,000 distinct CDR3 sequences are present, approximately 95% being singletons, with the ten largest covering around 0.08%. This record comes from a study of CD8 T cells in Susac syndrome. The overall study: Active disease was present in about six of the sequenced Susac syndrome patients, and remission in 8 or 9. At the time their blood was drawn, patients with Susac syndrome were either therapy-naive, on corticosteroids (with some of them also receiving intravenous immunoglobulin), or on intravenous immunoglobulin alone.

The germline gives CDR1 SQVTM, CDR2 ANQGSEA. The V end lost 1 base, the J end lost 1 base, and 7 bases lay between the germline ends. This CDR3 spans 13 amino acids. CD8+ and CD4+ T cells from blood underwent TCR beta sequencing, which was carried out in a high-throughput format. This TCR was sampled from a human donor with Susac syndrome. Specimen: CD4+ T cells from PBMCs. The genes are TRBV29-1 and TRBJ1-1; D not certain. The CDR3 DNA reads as TGCAGCGTTGAAGGGAAAGGGAACACTGAAGCTTTCTTT. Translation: CSVEGKGNTEAFF.